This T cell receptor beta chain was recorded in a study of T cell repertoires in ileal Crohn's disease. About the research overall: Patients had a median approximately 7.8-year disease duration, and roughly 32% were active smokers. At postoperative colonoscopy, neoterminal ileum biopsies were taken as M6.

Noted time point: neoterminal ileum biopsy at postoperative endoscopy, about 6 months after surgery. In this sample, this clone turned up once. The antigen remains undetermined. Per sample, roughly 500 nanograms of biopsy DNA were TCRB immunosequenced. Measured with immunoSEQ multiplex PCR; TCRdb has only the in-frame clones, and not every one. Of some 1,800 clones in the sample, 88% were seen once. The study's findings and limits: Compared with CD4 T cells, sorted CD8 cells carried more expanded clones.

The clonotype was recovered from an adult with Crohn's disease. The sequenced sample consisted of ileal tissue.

The CDR3 sequence is CASSGLVSTDTQYF. The CDR3 region has the DNA TGTGCCAGCAGCGGTCTAGTTAGCACAGATACGCAGTATTTT. V and J are TRBV9 and TRBJ2-3; no definite D call. Germline lookup yields CDR1 SGDLS and CDR2 YYNGEE. Trimming took off 3 bases at V and 0 bases at J, with 8 bases between the two ends. The CDR3 loop spans 14 amino acids.